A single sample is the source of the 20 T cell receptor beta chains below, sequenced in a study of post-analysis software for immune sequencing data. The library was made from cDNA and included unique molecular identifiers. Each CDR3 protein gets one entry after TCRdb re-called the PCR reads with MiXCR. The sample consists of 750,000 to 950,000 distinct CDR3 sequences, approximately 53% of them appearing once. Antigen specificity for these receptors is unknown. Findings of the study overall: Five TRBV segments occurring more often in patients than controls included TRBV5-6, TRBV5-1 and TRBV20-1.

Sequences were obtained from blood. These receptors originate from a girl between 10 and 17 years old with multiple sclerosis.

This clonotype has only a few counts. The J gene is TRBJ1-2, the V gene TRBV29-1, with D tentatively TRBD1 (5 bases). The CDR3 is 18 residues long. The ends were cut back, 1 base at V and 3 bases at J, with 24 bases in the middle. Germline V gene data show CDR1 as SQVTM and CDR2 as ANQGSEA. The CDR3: CSVEGARGKEAKYYGYTF. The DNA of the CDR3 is TGCAGCGTTGAAGGGGCACGGGGGAAGGAGGCCAAATACTATGGCTACACCTTC.

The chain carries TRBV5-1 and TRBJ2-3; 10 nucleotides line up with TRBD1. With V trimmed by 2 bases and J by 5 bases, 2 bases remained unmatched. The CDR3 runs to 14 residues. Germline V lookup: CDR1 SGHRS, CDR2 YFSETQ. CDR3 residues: CASSFDRGRDTQYF. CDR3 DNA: TGCGCCAGCAGCTTTGACAGGGGGCGAGATACGCAGTATTTT.

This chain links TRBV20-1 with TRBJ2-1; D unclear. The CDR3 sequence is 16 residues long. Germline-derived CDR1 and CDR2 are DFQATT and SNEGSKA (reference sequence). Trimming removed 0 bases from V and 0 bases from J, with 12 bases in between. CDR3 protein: CSARDPYTGSYNEQFF. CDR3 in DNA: TGCAGTGCTAGAGATCCCTACACGGGCTCCTACAATGAGCAGTTCTTC.

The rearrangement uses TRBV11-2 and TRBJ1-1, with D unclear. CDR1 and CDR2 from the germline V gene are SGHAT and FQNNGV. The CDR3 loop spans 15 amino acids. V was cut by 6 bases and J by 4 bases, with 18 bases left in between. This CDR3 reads CASSYPRAGSTEAFF. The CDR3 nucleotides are TGTGCCAGCAGTTACCCGAGGGCAGGAAGCACTGAAGCTTTCTTT.

CDR3 sequence (DNA): TGTGCCAGCAGCTTAGCGCTAGGATTGGGTGAGCAGTTCTTC. Translation gives CASSLALGLGEQFF. The chain combines TRBV7-9 with TRBJ2-1; D remains unclear. The CDR3 has 14 residues. Germline lookup yields CDR1 SEHNR and CDR2 FQNEAQ (reference sequence). V dropped 0 bases and J dropped 9 bases, with 12 bases sitting between them. Full variable domain (rest looked up from reference TRBV7-9 and TRBJ2-1): DTGVSQNPRHKITKRGQNVTFRCDPISEHNRLYWYRQTLGQGPEFLTYFQNEAQLEKSRLLSDRFSAERPKGSFSTLEIQRTEQGDSAMYLCASSLALGLGEQFFGPGTRLTVL.

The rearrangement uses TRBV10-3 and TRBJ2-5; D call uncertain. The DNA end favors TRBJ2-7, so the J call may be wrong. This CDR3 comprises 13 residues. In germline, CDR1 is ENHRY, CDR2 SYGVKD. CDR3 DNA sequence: TGTGCCATCAGTCTAGATCCCGGGTACGAGCAGTACTTC. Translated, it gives CAISLDPGYEQYF.

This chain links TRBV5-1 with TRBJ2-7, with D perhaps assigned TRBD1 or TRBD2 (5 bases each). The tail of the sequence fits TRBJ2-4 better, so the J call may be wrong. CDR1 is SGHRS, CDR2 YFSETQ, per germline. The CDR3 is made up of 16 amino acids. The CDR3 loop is CASSFLGAGVKNIQYF. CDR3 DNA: TGCGCCAGCAGCTTTTTAGGGGCCGGGGTCAAAAACATTCAGTACTTC.

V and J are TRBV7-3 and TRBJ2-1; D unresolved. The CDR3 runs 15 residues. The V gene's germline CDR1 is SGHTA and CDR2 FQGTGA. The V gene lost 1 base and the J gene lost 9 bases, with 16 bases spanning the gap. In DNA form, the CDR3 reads TGTGCCAGCAGCTTAAGCGGCGGATCGCTGGGTGAGCAGTTCTTC. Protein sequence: CASSLSGGSLGEQFF.

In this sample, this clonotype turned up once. The CDR3 coding sequence is TGCAGTGCCACGATCGGACAGGGGCGTCACGAGCAGTACTTC. Amino acids: CSATIGQGRHEQYF. The chain is built from TRBV20-1 and TRBJ2-7, with 9 bases that match TRBD1. The CDR3 is made up of 14 amino acids. Germline CDR1 DFQATT, CDR2 SNEGSKA (reference sequence). Unmatched junction bases numbered 11, after V lost 6 bases and J lost 5 bases.

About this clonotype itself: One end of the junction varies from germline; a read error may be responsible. Written as DNA, the CDR3 is TGCGCCAGCAGCTTGGGAGTTAGCGGGAGGGCCTCCAACGAGCAGTACTTC. Protein sequence: CASSLGVSGRASNEQYF. This chain joins TRBV5-1 and TRBJ2-7, with 11 bases aligning to TRBD2. Germline loops: CDR1 SGHRS, CDR2 YFSETQ. The CDR3 length is 17 residues.

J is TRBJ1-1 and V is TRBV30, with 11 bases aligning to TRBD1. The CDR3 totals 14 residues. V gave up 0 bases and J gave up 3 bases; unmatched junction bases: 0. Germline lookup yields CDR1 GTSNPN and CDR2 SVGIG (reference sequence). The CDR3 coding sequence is TGTGCCTGGAGTGTGGGACAGGGGGACACTGAAGCTTTCTTT. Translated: CAWSVGQGDTEAFF. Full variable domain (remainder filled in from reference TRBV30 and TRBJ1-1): SQTIHQWPATLVQPVGSPLSLECTVEGTSNPNLYWYRQAAGRGLQLLFYSVGIGQISSEVPQNLSASRPQDRQFILSSKKLLLSDSGFYLCAWSVGQGDTEAFFGQGTRLTVV.

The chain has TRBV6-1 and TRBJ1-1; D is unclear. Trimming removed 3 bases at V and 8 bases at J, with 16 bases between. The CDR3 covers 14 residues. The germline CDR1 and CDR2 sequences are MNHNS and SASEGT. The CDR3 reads CASSDRSGPTEAFF. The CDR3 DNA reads TGTGCCAGCAGTGATCGTTCTGGCCCGACGGAAGCTTTCTTT.

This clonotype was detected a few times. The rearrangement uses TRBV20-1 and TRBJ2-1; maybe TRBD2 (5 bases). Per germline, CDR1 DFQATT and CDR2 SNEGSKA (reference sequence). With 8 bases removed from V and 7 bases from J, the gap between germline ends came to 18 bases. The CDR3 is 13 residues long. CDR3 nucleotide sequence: TGCAGTTCCTCGAGCGGTGGTAGGAATGAGCAGTTCTTC. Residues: CSSSSGGRNEQFF.

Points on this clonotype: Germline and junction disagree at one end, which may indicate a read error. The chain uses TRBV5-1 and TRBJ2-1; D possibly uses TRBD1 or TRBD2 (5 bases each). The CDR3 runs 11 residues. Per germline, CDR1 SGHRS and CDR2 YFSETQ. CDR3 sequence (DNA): TGCGCCAGCATCTTGGGGGATGAGCAGTTCTTC. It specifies CASILGDEQFF.

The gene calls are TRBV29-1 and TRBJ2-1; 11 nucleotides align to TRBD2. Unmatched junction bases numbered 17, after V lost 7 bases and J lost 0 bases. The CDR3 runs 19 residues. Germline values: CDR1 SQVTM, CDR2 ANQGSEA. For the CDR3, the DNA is TGCAGCGCCCCGGGTCGGTCTAGCGGGAGGCTCAGCTCCTACAATGAGCAGTTCTTC. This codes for CSAPGRSSGRLSSYNEQFF.

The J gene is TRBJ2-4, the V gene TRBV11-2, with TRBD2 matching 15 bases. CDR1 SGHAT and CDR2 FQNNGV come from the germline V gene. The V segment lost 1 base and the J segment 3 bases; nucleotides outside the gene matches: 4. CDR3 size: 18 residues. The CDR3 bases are TGTGCCAGCAGCTTAGGGGGACTAGCGGGAGGAAGCAAAAACATTCAGTACTTC. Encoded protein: CASSLGGLAGGSKNIQYF.

CDR3 coding DNA: TGCGCCAGCAGGGATCCGACATACTACGAGCAGTACTTC. Its translation: CASRDPTYYEQYF. The V call is TRBV10-2, the J call TRBJ2-4, with D uncertain. The end of the DNA fits TRBJ2-7 better, so the J call may be wrong. The CDR3 totals 13 residues. The germline V gene has CDR1 WSHSY and CDR2 SAAADI.

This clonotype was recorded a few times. The CDR3 sequence: CASSQASAVITDTQYF. The DNA of the CDR3 is TGTGCCAGCAGCCAAGCCTCAGCGGTCATCACAGATACGCAGTATTTT. The chain combines TRBV3-1 with TRBJ2-3; D possibly corresponds to TRBD2 (5 bases). This CDR3 has 16 residues. Germline assignment: CDR1 LGHDT and CDR2 YNNKEL (reference sequence). Trimming took off 1 base at V and 2 bases at J, with 13 bases between the two ends.

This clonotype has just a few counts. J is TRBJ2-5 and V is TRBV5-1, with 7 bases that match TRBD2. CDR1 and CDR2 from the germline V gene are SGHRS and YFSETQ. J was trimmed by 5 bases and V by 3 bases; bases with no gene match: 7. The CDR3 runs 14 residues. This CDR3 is CASSSRAGEETQYF. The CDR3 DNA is TGCGCCAGCAGCTCGCGGGCGGGGGAGGAGACCCAGTACTTC.

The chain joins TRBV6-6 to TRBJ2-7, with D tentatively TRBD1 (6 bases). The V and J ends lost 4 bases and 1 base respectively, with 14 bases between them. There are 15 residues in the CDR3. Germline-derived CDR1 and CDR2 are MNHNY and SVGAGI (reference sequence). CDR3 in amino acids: CASSSRDTLSYEQYF. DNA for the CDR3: TGTGCCAGCAGTTCCCGGGACACTCTTTCCTACGAGCAGTACTTC.